This T cell receptor beta chain emerged from a study of breast tumors, draining lymph nodes, adjacent tissues. Regarding the study as a whole: Compared with lymph nodes, tumors were less diverse; compared with nontumor tissue, more.

TCRdb fed the multiplex PCR reads into MiXCR, producing one record per CDR3 protein. This table holds about 200,000 distinct CDR3 sequences, around 34% found once. V trimming: 7 bases; J trimming: 6 bases; junction bases outside the gene matches: 11. This CDR3 has 15 amino acids. CDR1 is MNHNY and CDR2 is SVGAGI in the germline V gene (reference sequence). Axillary draining lymph nodes of breast cancer patients supplied the node samples. This clonotype was detected a few times. Its antigen is still unknown. This could be a read error, since a much larger clone is one nucleotide away. Material: axillary lymph node tissue. The clonotype comes from a female donor with breast cancer. Some clones in this sample may be carry-over from other donors' samples. The genes are TRBV6-6 and TRBJ1-5; 8 nucleotides align to TRBD1. CDR3 region: CASNPGQALIQPQHF. The CDR3 DNA reads as TGTGCCAGCAACCCGGGACAGGCCTTGATTCAGCCCCAGCATTTT.